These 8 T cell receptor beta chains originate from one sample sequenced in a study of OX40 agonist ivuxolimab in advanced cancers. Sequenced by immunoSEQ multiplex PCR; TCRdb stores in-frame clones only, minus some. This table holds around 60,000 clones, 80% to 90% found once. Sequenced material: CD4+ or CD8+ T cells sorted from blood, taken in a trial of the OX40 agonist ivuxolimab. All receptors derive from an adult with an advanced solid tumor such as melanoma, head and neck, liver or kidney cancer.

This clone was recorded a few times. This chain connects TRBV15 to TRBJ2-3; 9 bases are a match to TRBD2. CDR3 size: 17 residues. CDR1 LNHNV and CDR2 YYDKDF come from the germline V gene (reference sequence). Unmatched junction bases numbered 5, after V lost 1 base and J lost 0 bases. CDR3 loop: CATSRGAGGQSTDTQYF. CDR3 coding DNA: TGTGCCACCAGCAGAGGTGCGGGAGGGCAAAGCACAGATACGCAGTATTTT.

The CDR3 spells CASSLDLGTPGQYF. For the CDR3, the DNA is TGTGCCAGCAGCTTAGATCTTGGGACACCGGGGCAGTACTTC. The chain carries TRBV11-2 and TRBJ2-7; D is possibly TRBD1 (6 bases). The CDR3 has 14 amino acids. CDR1 SGHAT and CDR2 FQNNGV come from the germline V gene. Trimming left V 0 bases short and J 9 bases short, with 15 bases between.

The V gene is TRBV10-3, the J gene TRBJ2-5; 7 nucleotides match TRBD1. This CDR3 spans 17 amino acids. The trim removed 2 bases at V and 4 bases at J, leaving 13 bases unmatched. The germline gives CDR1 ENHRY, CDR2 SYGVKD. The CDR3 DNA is TGTGCCATCAGTGAGCCGACGGCTAAGGGGGCGGGAGAGACCCAGTACTTC. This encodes CAISEPTAKGAGETQYF.

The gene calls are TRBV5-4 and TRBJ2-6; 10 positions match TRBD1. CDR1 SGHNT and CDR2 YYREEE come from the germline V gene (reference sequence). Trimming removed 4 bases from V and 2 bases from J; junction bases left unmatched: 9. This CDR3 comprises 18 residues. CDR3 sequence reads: CASSPGQGRLAGANVLTF. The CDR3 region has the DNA TGTGCCAGCAGCCCGGGACAGGGGAGACTTGCTGGGGCCAACGTCCTGACTTTC.

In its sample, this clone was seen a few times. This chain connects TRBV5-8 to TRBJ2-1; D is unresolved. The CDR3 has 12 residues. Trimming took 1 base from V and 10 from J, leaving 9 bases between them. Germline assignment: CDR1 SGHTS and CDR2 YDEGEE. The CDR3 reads CASSLFRGEQFF. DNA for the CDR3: TGTGCCAGCAGCTTGTTCCGTGGAGAGCAGTTCTTC.

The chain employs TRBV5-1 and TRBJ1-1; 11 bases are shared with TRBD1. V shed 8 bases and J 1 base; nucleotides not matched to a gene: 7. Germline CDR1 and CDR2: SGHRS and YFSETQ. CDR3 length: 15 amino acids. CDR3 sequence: CASSGQGARNTEAFF. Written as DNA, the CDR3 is TGCGCCAGTTCCGGACAGGGGGCACGGAACACTGAAGCTTTCTTT.

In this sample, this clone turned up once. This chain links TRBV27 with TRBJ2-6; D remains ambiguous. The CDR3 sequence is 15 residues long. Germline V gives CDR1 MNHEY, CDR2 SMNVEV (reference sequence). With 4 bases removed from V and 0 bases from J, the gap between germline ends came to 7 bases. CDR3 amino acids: CASSSSYSGANVLTF. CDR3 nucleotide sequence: TGTGCCAGCAGTTCTTCTTACTCTGGGGCCAACGTCCTGACTTTC.

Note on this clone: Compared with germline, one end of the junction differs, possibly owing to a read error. DNA for the CDR3: TGTGCCAGTACTCTAACCGGACAGGGGTGGAACCCTGAAGCTTTCTTT. Amino acid sequence: CASTLTGQGWNPEAFF. The chain carries TRBV19 and TRBJ1-1; 9 bases map to TRBD1. The CDR3 has 16 residues. The germline gives CDR1 LNHDA, CDR2 SQIVND (reference sequence).